This T cell receptor beta chain was sequenced during a study of CXCR3-negative and CXCR3-positive naive CD8 T cells. Study-wide results and caveats: Naive CXCR3-positive cells had TRB CDR3s more hydrophobic than those of CXCR3-negative naive cells. Each naive subset displayed comparably high diversity, whereas memory CD8+ cells displayed much lower diversity. No difference in surface CD5 was seen between naive subsets, and TCR strength was inferred from TRB CDR3 properties.

In regard to this clonotype: Its antigen remains unidentified.

cDNA libraries for TRB were generated by 5' RACE incorporating UMI labels. After re-calling the 5' RACE reads, TCRdb lists one entry per CDR3 protein, DNA absent. The sample table sets out around 63,000 distinct CDR3 sequences. The length of the CDR3 is 21 residues. Among CD8+ T cells, naive ones were CD45RO-CCR7+CD27+CD95-. The origin of this receptor is a human donor in good health. Some clones in this sample may be carry-over from other donors' samples. The V call is TRBV12-3 or TRBV12-4, the J call TRBJ2-1; there is no DNA to check the TCRdb D call of TRBD2. Sample: naive CXCR3+ CD8+ T cells from blood. Documented subset: CD45RO-CCR7+CD27+CD95- naive CD8+ T cells expressing CXCR3 (TNR3+). CDR3 amino acids: CASSLGGKKRGGRFVGNEQFF.